The 6 T cell receptor beta chains given below trace back to one sample, sequenced in a study of PD-1 blockade in mismatch repair-deficient tumors. Generated by immunoSEQ multiplex PCR, the TCRdb table keeps only in-frame clones and is missing some. The table records more than 90,000 clones, 65% to 80% of them present only once. Sequenced material: peripheral blood, taken just over 59 weeks after starting pembrolizumab. The receptors shown here come from an adult with mismatch repair-deficient cancer.

This clone occurred a few times. V gene TRBV6-1 combines with J gene TRBJ1-1; D remains ambiguous. The CDR3 has 13 amino acids. Trimming cost V 7 bases and J 1 base, with 10 bases left between them. CDR1 is MNHNS, CDR2 SASEGT, per germline. DNA for the CDR3: TGTGCCAGCACCGTCGGAGGGAACACTGAAGCTTTCTTT. The encoded protein is CASTVGGNTEAFF.

As DNA, the CDR3 is TGTGCCAGTAGTAGGAGACAGGCCCCGGGTACCGGGGAGCTGTTTTTT. This gives the protein CASSRRQAPGTGELFF. The chain has TRBV19 and TRBJ2-2; D is possibly TRBD1 (6 bases). V shed 4 bases and J shed 5 bases, with 17 bases lying between them. The CDR3 extends over 16 amino acids. Germline CDR1 LNHDA, CDR2 SQIVND (reference sequence).

The chain carries TRBV4-1 and TRBJ2-1; 9 positions agree with TRBD1. This CDR3 has 16 amino acids. With 2 bases clipped from V and 2 bases from J, the junction kept 4 bases outside the gene matches. The germline gives CDR1 MGHRA, CDR2 YSYEKL. CDR3 loop: CASSQPTGGPYNEQFF. The DNA of the CDR3 is TGCGCCAGCAGCCAACCCACAGGGGGCCCCTACAATGAGCAGTTCTTC.

The chain joins TRBV5-1 to TRBJ1-1, with D possibly being TRBD1 (5 bases). Trimming left V 2 bases short and J 3 bases short, with 17 bases between. The length of the CDR3 is 16 residues. Germline V gives CDR1 SGHRS, CDR2 YFSETQ. Here the CDR3 reads CASSLGAGSIYTEAFF. In nucleotides, the CDR3 is TGCGCCAGCAGCTTAGGGGCAGGGTCGATATACACTGAAGCTTTCTTT.

This clone was detected only a few times. The chain combines TRBV7-3 with TRBJ1-5; 7 bases match TRBD1. Germline V gene sequence: CDR1 SGHTA, CDR2 FQGTGA. The ends lost 4 bases at V and 0 bases at J; junction bases unmatched: 0. There are 14 residues in the CDR3. CDR3: CASSWDSSNQPQHF. CDR3 nucleotides: TGTGCCAGCAGCTGGGACAGTAGCAATCAGCCCCAGCATTTT.

V usage is TRBV7-9 and J usage is TRBJ2-7, with a weak D call TRBD2 (5 bases). The CDR3 consists of 14 residues. V was cut by 3 bases and J by 2 bases, with 11 bases left in between. CDR1 and CDR2 from the germline V gene are SEHNR and FQNEAQ (reference sequence). The CDR3 DNA sequence: TGTGCCAGCAGCTTGGAAGGAGGAACCTACGAGCAGTACTTC. This gives the protein CASSLEGGTYEQYF.